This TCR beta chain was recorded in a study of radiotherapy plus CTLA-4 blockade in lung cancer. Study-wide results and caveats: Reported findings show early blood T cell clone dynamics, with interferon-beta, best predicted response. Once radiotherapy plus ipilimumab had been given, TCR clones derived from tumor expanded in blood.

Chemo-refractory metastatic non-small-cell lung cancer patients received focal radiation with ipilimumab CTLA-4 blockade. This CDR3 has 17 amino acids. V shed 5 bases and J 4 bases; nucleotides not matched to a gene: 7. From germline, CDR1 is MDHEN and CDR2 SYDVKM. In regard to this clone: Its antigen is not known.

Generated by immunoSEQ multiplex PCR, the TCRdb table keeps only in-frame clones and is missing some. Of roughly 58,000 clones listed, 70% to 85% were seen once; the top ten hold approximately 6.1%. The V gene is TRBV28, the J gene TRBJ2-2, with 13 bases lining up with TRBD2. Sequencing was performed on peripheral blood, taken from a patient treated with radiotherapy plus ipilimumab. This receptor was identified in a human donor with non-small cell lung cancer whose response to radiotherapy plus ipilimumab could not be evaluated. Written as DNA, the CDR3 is TGTGCCAGCAGTCTCGGACTAGCGGGAGTTGGCACCGGGGAGCTGTTTTTT. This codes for CASSLGLAGVGTGELFF.